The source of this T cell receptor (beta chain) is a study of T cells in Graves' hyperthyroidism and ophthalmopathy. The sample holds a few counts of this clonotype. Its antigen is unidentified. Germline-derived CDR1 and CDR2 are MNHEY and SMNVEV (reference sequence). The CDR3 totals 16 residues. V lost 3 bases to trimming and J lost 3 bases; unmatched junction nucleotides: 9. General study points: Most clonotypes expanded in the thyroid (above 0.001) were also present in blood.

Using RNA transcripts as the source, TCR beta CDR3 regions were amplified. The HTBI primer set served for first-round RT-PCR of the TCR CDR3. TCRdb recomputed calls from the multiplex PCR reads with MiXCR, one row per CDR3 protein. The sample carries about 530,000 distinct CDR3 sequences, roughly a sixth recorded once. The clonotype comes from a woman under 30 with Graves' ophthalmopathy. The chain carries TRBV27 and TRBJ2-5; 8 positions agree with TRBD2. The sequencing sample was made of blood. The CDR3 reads CASSFSRGGREETQYF. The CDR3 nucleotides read TGTGCCAGCAGTTTTTCCCGGGGGGGCCGAGAAGAGACCCAGTACTTC.